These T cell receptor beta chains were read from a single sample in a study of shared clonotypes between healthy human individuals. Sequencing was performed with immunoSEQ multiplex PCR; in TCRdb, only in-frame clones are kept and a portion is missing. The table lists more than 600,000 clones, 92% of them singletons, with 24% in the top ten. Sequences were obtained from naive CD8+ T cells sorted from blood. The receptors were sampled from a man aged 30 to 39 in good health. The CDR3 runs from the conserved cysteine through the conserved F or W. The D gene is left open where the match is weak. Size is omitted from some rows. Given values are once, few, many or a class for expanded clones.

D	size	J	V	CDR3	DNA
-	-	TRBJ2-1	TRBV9	CASSSEGAGGNEQFF	TGTGCCAGCAGCTCTGAAGGGGCGGGCGGCAATGAGCAGTTCTTC
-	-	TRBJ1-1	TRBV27	CASSPSKNTEAFF	TGTGCCAGCAGTCCCTCAAAGAACACTGAAGCTTTCTTT
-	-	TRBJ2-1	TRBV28	CASTLPGPLLYNEQFF	TGTGCCAGCACCCTTCCAGGTCCCCTTTTATACAATGAGCAGTTCTTC
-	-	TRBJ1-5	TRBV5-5	CASTPGPNNNQPQHF	TGTGCCAGCACCCCCGGCCCAAACAACAATCAGCCCCAGCATTTT
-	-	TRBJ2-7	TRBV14	CASSHRQTASSYEQYF	TGTGCCAGCAGCCACCGACAGACAGCTAGCTCCTACGAGCAGTACTTC
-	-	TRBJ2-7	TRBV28	CASSLAEATYEQYF	TGTGCCAGCAGTTTAGCGGAGGCCACCTACGAGCAGTACTTC
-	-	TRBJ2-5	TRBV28	CASRPRQGQETQYF	TGTGCCAGCAGGCCCCGGCAAGGACAAGAGACCCAGTACTTC
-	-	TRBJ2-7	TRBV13	CASSSRSGVNEQYF	TGTGCCAGCAGCTCCCGTAGCGGAGTCAACGAGCAGTACTTC
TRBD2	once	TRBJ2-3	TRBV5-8	CASSLREAGRAGTDTQYF	TGTGCCAGCAGCTTGCGAGAAGCCGGGAGGGCCGGCACAGATACGCAGTATTTT
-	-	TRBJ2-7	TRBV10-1	CASSLAISSYEQYF	TGCGCCAGCAGCCTAGCGATAAGCTCCTACGAGCAGTACTTC
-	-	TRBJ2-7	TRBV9	CASSQQGGQDEQYF	TGTGCCAGCAGCCAGCAAGGGGGGCAGGACGAGCAGTACTTC
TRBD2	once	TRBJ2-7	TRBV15	CATSRRTSGDEQYF	TGTGCCACCAGCAGACGGACTAGCGGTGACGAGCAGTACTTC
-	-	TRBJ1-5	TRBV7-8	CASSNDRSYSNQPQHF	TGTGCCAGCAGCAACGACAGGTCATATAGCAATCAGCCCCAGCATTTT
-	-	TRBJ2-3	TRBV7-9	CASSAPGDFRTDTQYF	TGTGCCAGCAGCGCCCCTGGGGACTTCCGCACAGATACGCAGTATTTT
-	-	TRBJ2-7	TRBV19	CASSIFAGNSYEQYF	TGTGCCAGTAGTATTTTTGCGGGAAACTCCTACGAGCAGTACTTC
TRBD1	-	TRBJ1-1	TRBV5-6	CASSFGTGNTEAFF	TGTGCCAGCAGCTTCGGGACAGGGAACACTGAAGCTTTCTTT
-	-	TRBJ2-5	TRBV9	CASSVPPPLEQETQYF	TGTGCCAGCAGCGTACCACCTCCTCTAGAACAAGAGACCCAGTACTTC
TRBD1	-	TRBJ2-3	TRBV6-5	CASRGGQLTDTQYF	TGTGCCAGCAGAGGGGGACAGCTCACAGATACGCAGTATTTT
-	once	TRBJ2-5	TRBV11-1	CASSLGPSSQETQYF	TGTGCCAGCAGCTTAGGTCCTAGCAGCCAAGAGACCCAGTACTTC
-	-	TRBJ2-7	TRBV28	CASSPAGRGEQYF	TGTGCCAGCAGCCCCGCAGGGAGAGGCGAGCAGTACTTC
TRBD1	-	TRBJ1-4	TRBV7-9	CASSTRTGFGEKLFF	TGTGCCAGCAGCACCCGGACAGGGTTCGGTGAAAAACTGTTTTTT
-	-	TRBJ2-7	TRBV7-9	CASSSWDLYEQYF	TGTGCCAGCAGCTCTTGGGACCTTTACGAGCAGTACTTC
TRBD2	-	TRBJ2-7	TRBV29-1	CSVEREGSYEQYF	TGCAGCGTTGAGCGGGAGGGCTCCTACGAGCAGTACTTC
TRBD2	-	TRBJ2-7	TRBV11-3	CASSATGTRYEQYF	TGTGCCAGCAGCGCCACCGGGACTAGATACGAGCAGTACTTC
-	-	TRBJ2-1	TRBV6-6	CASTPGGLNEQFF	TGTGCCAGCACCCCAGGGGGACTCAATGAGCAGTTCTTC
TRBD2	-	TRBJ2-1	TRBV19	CASSWTSGTTYNEQFF	TGTGCCAGTAGCTGGACTAGCGGGACGACCTACAATGAGCAGTTCTTC
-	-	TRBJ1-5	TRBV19	CASSTLQNGNQPQHF	TGTGCCAGTAGTACGCTACAGAACGGCAATCAGCCCCAGCATTTT
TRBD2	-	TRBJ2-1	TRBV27	CASSPLITGLVNNEQFF	TGTGCCAGCAGTCCACTTATCACGGGACTAGTGAACAATGAGCAGTTCTTC
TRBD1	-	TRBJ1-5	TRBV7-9	CASSPLTGPNQPQHF	TGTGCCAGCAGCCCTCTGACAGGGCCCAATCAGCCCCAGCATTTT
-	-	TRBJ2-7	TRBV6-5	CASSYSMGSFYEQYF	TGTGCCAGCAGTTACTCGATGGGCTCCTTCTACGAGCAGTACTTC
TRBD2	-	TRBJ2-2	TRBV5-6	CASELAGGMRTGELFF	TGTGCCAGCGAACTAGCGGGAGGCATGAGGACCGGGGAGCTGTTTTTT
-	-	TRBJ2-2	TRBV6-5	CASSYSNYGELFF	TGTGCCAGCAGTTACTCGAATTACGGGGAGCTGTTTTTT
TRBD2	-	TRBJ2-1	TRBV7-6	CASSTRSRTSGNNEQFF	TGTGCCAGCAGCACCCGTTCCAGGACTAGCGGGAACAATGAGCAGTTCTTC
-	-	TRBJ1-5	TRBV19	CASSHTWDSWDSSNQPQHF	TGTGCCAGTAGTCACACCTGGGACTCCTGGGACTCTAGCAATCAGCCCCAGCATTTT
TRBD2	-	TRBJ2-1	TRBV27	CASSYLLAGGVDEQFF	TGTGCCAGCAGCTACCTCCTAGCGGGAGGTGTCGATGAGCAGTTCTTC
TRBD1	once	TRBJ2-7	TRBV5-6	CASSVGQGVFYEQYF	TGTGCCAGCAGCGTGGGACAGGGAGTGTTCTACGAGCAGTACTTC
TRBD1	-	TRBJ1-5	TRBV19	CASSRLRDSPAGQPQHF	TGTGCCAGTAGTCGTCTAAGGGACAGCCCGGCGGGGCAGCCCCAGCATTTT
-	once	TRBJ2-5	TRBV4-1	CASSQPKADGTGLGETQYF	TGCGCCAGCAGCCAACCAAAGGCCGACGGAACAGGGTTAGGGGAGACCCAGTACTTC
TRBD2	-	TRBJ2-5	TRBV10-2	CASSDSEGGLAGVETQYF	TGCGCCAGCAGTGACTCGGAGGGAGGGCTAGCGGGAGTAGAGACCCAGTACTTC
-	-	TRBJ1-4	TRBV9	CASRGRDEKLFF	TGTGCCAGCAGGGGGCGAGATGAAAAACTGTTTTTT
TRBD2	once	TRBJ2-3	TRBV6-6	CASSPAGVSTDTQYF	TGTGCCAGCAGTCCCGCGGGAGTGAGCACAGATACGCAGTATTTT
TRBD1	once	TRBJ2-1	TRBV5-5	CASSTGQGYDEQFF	TGTGCCAGCAGCACGGGACAGGGTTATGATGAGCAGTTCTTC
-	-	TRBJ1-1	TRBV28	CASSALSWGEADTEAFF	TGTGCCAGCAGTGCTCTCTCTTGGGGGGAAGCGGACACTGAAGCTTTCTTT